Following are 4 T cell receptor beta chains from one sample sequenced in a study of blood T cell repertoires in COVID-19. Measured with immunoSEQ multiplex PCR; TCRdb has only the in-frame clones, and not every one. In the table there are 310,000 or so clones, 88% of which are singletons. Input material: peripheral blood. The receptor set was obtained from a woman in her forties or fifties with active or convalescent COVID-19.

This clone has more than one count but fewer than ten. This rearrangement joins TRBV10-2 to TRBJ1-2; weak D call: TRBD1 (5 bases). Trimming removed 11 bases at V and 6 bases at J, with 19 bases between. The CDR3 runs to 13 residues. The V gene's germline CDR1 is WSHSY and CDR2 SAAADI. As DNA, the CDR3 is TGCGCCTCCCAACCCGGGGGGTTTCATGGCTACACCTTC. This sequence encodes CASQPGGFHGYTF.

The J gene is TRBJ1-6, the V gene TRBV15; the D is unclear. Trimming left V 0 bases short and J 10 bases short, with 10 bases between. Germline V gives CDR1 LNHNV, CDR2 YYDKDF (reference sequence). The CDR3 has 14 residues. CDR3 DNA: TGTGCCACCAGCAGAGAGATAGCCAAGTCACCCCTCCACTTT. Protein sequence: CATSREIAKSPLHF.

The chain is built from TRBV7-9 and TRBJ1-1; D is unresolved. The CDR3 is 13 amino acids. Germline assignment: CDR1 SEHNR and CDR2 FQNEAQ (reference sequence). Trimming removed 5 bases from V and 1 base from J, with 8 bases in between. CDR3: CASSDGKNTEAFF. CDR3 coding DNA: TGTGCCAGCAGCGACGGGAAGAACACTGAAGCTTTCTTT.

The CDR3 protein is CASSLSSVGTDTQYF. Written as DNA, the CDR3 is TGTGCCAGCTCACTTTCTAGCGTCGGCACAGATACGCAGTATTTT. This chain links TRBV18 with TRBJ2-3; possible D gene TRBD2, 6 bases. Germline CDR1 KGHSH, CDR2 LQKENI. V lost 4 bases to trimming and J lost 1 base, with 12 bases between them. The CDR3 covers 15 residues.